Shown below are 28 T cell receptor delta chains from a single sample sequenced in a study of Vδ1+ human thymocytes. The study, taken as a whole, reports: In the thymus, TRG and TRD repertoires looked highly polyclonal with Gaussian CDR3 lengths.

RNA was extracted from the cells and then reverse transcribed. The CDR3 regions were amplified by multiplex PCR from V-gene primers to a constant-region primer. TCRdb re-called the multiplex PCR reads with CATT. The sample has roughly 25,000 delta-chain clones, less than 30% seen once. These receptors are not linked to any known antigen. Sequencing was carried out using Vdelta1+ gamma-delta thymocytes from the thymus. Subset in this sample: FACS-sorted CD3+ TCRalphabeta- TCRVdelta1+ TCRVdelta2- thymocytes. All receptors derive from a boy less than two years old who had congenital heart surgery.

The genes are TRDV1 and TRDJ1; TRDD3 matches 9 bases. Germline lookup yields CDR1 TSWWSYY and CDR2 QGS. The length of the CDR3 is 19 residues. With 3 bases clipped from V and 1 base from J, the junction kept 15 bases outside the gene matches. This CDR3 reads CALGDRFLRGIHSTDKLIF. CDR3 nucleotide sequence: TGTGCTCTTGGGGACCGCTTCCTTCGGGGGATACATAGCACCGATAAACTCATCTTT.

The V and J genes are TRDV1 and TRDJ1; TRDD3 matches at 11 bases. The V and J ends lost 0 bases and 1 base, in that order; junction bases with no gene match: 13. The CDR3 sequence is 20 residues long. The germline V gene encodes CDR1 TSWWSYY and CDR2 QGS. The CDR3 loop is CALGELAPQLGDNRTDKLIF. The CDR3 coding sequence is TGTGCTCTTGGGGAACTTGCCCCTCAACTGGGGGATAATCGCACCGATAAACTCATCTTT.

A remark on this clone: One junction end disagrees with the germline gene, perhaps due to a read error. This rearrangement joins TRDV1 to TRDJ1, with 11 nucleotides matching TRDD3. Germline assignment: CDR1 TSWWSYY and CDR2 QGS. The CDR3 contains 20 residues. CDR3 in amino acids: CALGGPDSYGAGGYWGKPIF. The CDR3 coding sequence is TGTGCTCTTGGGGGCCCAGATTCCTACGGGGCTGGGGGATACTGGGGTAAACCCATCTTT.

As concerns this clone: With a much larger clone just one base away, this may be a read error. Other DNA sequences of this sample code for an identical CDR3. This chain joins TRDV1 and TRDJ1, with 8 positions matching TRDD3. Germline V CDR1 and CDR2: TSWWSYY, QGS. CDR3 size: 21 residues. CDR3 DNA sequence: TGCGCTCTTGGGGAACAGGACCCGACGTACTGGGGGTCCCCGTACACCGATAAACTCATCTTT. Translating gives CALGEQDPTYWGSPYTDKLIF.

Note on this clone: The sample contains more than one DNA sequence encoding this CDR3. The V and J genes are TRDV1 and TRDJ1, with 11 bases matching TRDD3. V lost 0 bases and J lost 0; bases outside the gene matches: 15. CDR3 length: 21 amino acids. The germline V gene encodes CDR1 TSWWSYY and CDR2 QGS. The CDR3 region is CALGELYPTLGGYEYTDKLIF. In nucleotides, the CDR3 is TGTGCTCTTGGGGAACTCTATCCCACTCTTGGGGGATACGAGTACACCGATAAACTCATCTTT.

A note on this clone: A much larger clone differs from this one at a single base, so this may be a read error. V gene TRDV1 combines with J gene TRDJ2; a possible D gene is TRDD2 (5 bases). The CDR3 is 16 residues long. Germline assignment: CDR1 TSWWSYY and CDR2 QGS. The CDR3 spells CALREPTLHRTAQLFF. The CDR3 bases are TGTGCTCTTAGGGAACCTACACTGCACCGGACAGCACAACTCTTCTTT.

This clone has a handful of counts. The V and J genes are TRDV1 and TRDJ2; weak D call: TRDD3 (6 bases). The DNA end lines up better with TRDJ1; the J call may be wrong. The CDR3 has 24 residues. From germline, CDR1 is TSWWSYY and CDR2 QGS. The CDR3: CALGEMVRRHVSQGGYWDTDKLIF. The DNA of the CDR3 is TGTGCTCTTGGGGAAATGGTACGACGACACGTCTCGCAGGGCGGCTACTGGGACACCGATAAACTCATCTTT.

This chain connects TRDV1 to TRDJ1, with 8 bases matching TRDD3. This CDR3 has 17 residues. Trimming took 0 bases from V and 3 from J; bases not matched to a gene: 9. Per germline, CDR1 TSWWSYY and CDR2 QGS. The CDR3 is CALGELLREGYADKLIF. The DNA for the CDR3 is TGTGCTCTTGGGGAACTTCTACGCGAGGGATACGCCGATAAACTCATCTTT.

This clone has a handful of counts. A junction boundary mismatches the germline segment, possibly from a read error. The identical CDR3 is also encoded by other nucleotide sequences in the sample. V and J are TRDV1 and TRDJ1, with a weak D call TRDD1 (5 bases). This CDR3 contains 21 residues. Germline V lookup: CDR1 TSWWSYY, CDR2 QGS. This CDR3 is CALGEPKRPGLSTNNTDKLIF. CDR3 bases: TGTGCTCTTGGGGAACCAAAGCGTCCCGGCCTCAGTACAAATAACACCGATAAACTTATCTTT.

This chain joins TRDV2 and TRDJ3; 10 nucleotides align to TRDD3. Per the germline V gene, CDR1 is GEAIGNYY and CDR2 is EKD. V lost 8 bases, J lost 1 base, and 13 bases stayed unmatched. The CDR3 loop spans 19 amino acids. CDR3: CASELGDRRSSWDTRQMFF. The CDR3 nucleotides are TGTGCCTCGGAACTGGGGGATCGACGTAGTTCCTGGGACACCCGACAGATGTTTTTC.

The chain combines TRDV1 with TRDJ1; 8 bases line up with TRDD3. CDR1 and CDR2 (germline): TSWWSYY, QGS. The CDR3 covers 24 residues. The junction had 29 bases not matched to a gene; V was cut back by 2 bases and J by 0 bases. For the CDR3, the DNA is TGTGCTCTTGGGGAAGCTCCTACGGTACTGGGGGGTCCCCTACATCGTCCGTACACCGATAAACTCATCTTT. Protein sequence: CALGEAPTVLGGPLHRPYTDKLIF.

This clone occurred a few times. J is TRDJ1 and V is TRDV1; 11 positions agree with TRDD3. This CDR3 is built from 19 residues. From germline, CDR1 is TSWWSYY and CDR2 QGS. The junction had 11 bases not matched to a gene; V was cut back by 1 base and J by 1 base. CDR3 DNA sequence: TGTGCTCTTGGGGAACATCCTGTCCTGGGGGATACCGGCACCGATAAACTCATCTTT. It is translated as CALGEHPVLGDTGTDKLIF.

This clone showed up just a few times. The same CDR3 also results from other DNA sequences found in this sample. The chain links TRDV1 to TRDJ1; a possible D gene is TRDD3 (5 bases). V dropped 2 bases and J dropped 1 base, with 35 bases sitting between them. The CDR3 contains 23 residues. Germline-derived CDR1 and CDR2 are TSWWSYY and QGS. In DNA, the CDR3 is TGTGCTCTTGGGGAAGTGAGTCTACGAGGGAAACTGGTCCGGGGAAGGGGCACCGATAAACTCATCTTT. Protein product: CALGEVSLRGKLVRGRGTDKLIF.

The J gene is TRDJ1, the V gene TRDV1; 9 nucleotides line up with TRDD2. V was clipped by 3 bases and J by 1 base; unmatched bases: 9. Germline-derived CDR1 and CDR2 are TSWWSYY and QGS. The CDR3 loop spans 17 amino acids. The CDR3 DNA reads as TGTGCTCTTGGGGACGCCTTCCTACCTCATAGCACCGATAAACTCATCTTT. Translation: CALGDAFLPHSTDKLIF.

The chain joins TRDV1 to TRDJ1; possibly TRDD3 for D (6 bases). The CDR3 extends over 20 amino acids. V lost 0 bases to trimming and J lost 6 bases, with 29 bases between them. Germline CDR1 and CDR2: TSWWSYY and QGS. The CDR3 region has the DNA TGTGCTCTTGGGGAACTAGATTCCGTCCTCCTGGGGATGATACCTTATAAACTCATCTTT. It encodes CALGELDSVLLGMIPYKLIF.

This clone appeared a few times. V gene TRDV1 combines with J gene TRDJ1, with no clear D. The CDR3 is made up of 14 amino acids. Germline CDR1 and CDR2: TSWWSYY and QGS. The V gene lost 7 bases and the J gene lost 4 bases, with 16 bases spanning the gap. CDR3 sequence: CALVIYPNGDKLIF. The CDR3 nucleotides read TGTGCTCTTGTTATATACCCAAATGGCGATAAACTCATCTTT.

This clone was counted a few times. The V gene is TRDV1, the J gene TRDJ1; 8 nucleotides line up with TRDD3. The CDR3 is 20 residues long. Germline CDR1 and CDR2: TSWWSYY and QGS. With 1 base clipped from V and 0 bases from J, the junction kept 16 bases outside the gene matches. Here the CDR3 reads CALGEPPTLGILGHTDKLIF. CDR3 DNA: TGTGCTCTTGGGGAACCTCCTACGTTGGGGATACTTGGACACACCGATAAACTCATCTTT.

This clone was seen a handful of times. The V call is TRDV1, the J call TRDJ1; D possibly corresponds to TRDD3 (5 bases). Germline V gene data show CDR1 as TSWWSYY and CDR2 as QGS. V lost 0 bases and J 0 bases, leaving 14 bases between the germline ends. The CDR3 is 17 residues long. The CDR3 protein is CALGELVLKGYTDKLIF. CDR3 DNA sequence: TGTGCTCTTGGGGAACTAGTTCTGAAGGGATACACCGATAAACTCATCTTT.

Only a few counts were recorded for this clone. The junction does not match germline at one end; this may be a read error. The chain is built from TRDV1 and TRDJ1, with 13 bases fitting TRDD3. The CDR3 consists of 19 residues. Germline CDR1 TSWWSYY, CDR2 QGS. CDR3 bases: TGTGCTCTTGGGGAACGAAATACTGGGGGATACGGGTACACCGATGAACTCATCTTT. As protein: CALGERNTGGYGYTDELIF.

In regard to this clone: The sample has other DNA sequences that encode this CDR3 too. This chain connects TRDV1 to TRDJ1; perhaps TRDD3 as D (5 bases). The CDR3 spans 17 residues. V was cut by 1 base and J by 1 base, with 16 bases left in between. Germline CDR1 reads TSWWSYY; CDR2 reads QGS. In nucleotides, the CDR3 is TGTGCTCTTGGGGAACCTACTGGTGGGTCCTCCACCGATAAACTCATCTTT. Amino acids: CALGEPTGGSSTDKLIF.

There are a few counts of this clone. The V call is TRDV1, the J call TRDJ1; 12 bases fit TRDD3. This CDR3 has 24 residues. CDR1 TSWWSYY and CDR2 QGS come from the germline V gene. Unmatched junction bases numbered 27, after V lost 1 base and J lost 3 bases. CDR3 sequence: CALGERGHCGFATGGYWEADKLIF. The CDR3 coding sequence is TGTGCTCTTGGGGAACGGGGCCACTGCGGCTTCGCTACTGGGGGATACTGGGAGGCCGATAAACTCATCTTT.

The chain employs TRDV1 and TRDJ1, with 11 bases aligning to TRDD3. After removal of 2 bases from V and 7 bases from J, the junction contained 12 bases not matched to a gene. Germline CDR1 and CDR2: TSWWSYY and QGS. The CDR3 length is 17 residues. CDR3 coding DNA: TGTGCTCTTGGGGAAGGCCCCCCCTGGGGGATACAGGGTAAACTCATCTTT. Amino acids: CALGEGPPWGIQGKLIF.

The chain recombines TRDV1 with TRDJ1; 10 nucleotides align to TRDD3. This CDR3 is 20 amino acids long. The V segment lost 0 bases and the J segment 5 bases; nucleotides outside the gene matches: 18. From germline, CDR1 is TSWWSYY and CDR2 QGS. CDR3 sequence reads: CALGELLRRSGGYWVDKLIF. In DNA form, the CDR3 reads TGTGCTCTTGGGGAACTCCTTCGACGTAGTGGGGGATACTGGGTGGATAAACTCATCTTT.

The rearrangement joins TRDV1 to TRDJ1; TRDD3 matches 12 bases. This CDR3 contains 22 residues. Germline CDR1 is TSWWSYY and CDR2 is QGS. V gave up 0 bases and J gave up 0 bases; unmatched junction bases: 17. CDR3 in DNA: TGTGCTCTTGGGGAACTCACAACGTCCGCGTACTGGGGGATACTGTACACCGATAAACTCATCTTT. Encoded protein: CALGELTTSAYWGILYTDKLIF.

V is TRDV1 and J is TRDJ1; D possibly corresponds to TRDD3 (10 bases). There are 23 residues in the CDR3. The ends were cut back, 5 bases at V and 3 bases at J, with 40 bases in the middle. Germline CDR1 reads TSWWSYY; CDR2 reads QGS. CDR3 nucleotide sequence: TGTGCTCTTGGGAATTCGGGCAGGCCTTCCTACTCTGTACTGGGGGATCCTCCCGATAAACTCATCTTT. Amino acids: CALGNSGRPSYSVLGDPPDKLIF.

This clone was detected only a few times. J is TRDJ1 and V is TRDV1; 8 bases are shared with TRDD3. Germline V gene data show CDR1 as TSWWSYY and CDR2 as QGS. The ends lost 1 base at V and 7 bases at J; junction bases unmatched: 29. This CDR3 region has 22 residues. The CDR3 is CALGEPSPTRLLGGKGPSKLIF. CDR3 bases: TGTGCTCTTGGGGAACCCAGCCCTACCCGCTTACTGGGGGGAAAGGGTCCCTCTAAACTCATCTTT.

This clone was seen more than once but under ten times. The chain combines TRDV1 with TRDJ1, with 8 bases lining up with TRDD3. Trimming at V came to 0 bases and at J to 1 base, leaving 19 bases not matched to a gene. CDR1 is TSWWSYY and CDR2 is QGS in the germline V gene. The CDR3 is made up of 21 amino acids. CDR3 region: CALGELPALFALGDITDKLIF. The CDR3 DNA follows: TGTGCTCTTGGGGAACTTCCCGCCCTCTTCGCCCTGGGGGACATCACCGATAAACTCATCTTT.

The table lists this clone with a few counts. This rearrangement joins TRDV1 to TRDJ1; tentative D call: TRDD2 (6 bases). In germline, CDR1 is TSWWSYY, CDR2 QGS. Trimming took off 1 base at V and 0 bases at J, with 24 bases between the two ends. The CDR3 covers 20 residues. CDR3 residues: CALGEPFPQGWGPYTDKLIF. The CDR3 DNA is TGTGCTCTTGGGGAACCCTTCCCCCAAGGGTGGGGACCCTACACCGATAAACTCATCTTT.